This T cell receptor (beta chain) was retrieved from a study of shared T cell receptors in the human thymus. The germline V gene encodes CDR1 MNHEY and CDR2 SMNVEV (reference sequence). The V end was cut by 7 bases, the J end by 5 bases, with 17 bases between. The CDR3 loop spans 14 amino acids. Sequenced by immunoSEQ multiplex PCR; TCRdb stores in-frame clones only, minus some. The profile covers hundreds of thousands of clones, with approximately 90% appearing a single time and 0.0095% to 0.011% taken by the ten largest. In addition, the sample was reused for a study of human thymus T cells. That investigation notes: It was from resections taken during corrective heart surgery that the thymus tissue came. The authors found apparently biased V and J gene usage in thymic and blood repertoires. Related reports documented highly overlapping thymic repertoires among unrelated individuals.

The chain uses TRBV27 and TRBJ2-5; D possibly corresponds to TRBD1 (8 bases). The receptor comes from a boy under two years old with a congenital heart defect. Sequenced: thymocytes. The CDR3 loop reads CASTGGGSPETQYF. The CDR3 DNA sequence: TGTGCCAGCACAGGGGGCGGGAGTCCGGAGACCCAGTACTTC.